A single T cell receptor (beta chain) is shown here with its context. What antigen it recognizes has not been identified. Base qualities were left out, and no much larger clone turns up one base away. The cohort comprised around 700 healthy bone marrow donors. At the time of sampling, every cohort member was nominally healthy, though immune exposures that went unrecorded were likely present. The donor was CMV seronegative and belonged to the group of 320 or so seronegative cohort members. Every donor gave a peripheral blood sample, and the peripheral blood mononuclear cells from that sample were used for TCR beta sequencing. Genomic DNA extraction from the blood cell samples was performed with the Qiagen DNeasy Blood Extraction Kit. The data were obtained in a study of cytomegalovirus exposure and HLA in healthy donors (dated by TCRdb to 2016 to 2017). The study in broad terms: According to an earlier analysis of 450 to 650 of the donors, about 190 million T cells yielded roughly 110 million unique TCR beta sequences and less than 300 Gb of sequence data. An early release covering approximately 600 HLA-typed donors comprised around 300 gigabases of sequencing data and about 90 million unique TCR sequences. Of the roughly 410 genotyped donors, 81% were placed in the genetic ancestry cluster associated with self-reported Caucasian donors. The study aimed to test whether signatures of past pathogen exposure could be identified by cataloging public T cell receptors. The T cell repertoires of 700 or so subjects were profiled by immunosequencing and related to cytomegalovirus serostatus. A separate validation cohort of over a hundred different subjects was used in addition to the roughly 720-subject first cohort. High-throughput TCR immunosequencing, statistical association of individual TCRs with disease status, and machine learning were combined to predict cytomegalovirus infection status. To study patterns of TCR occurrence, a later analysis re-analyzed previously published TCR beta repertoires from several hundred donors and added high-resolution HLA genotyping. Rather than drawing on any new phenotypic data, the later analysis identified candidate immune exposures from TCR beta sequences and the way those sequences occurred across donors. An earlier analysis of some 600 of the donors applied high-throughput TCR beta sequencing to assess whether each TCR beta V gene segment acted as functional or pseudogenic. Donor age, sex, ethnicity and CMV serostatus were compiled alongside the repertoire data. In a later genetic analysis, genome-wide SNP genotypes for about 55% of the roughly 670 donors were used, and that subset was treated as a discovery cohort. Every discovery cohort repertoire had been produced on one sequencing platform. HLA typing covered class I and class II loci at four-digit resolution. The number of typed donors differed by locus: 629-630 for A, B, C, DRB1 and DQB1; approximately 520 for DQA1; around 610 for DPA1; and some 470 for DPB1. A handful of DR-DQ haplotypes were handled as single units for association and clustering because linkage in the cohort was strong. On average, around 240,000 unique TCR beta nucleotide sequences were sequenced per donor among a few hundred genotyped donors of the cohort, with 15% to 20% of those sequences being non-productive.

The library relied on the immunoSEQ multiplex PCR assay. For the multiplex PCR, a mixture combining 60 forward primers for TCR Vbeta segments and 13 reverse primers for TCR Jbeta segments was used. The CDR3 region of rearranged TCR beta genes was amplified from genomic DNA with a multiplex PCR assay. Amplified TCR beta libraries were sequenced as 87-base-pair reads on the Illumina HiSeq System. As for how the authors treated the data: A later analysis counted approximately 74 million unique TCR beta chains across the 500 to 850 repertoires, and about 10 million of these chains were shared by at least two donors. To remove PCR and sequencing errors, raw reads were error-corrected and collapsed into unique sequences using a nearest-neighbor algorithm that merged closely related sequences. To assign V, D and J gene segments, CDR3 sequences were aligned to IMGT reference sequences. For a sequence to be retained, at least a six-nucleotide match to both a V gene segment and a J gene segment was required. A rearrangement counted as productive if the CDR3 had no stop codons and remained in frame with V and J, and every other rearrangement counted as non-productive. Following IMGT convention, CDR3 was defined as the stretch from the second conserved V-encoded cysteine to the conserved J-encoded phenylalanine. The earlier analysis of about 640 of the donors excluded any sequence lacking an unambiguous match to a single V gene segment. An earlier analysis of around 600 of the donors classified V segments as functional when productive rearrangements were above 56.7% and as segregating when the standard deviation between donors was above 5%. A statistical classification framework was built to diagnose cytomegalovirus status from the catalog of TCR beta chain sequences. In a later analysis, TCR nucleotide sequences were compared against IMGT/GENE-DB human TR gene sequences so that V and J genes could be assigned. The TCRdist pipeline was used in a later analysis to assign CDR3 sequences and most-parsimonious VDJ recombination scenarios. In a later analysis, every TCR beta chain was defined by the combination of its CDR3 amino acid sequence and its V-gene family, and reads without a unique V-gene family were dropped. In a later analysis, nearly 600 highly shared, low-generation-probability nucleotide sequences were removed to address suspected cross-contamination and a sequencing artifact. In a later analysis, a clonal expansion index for each public chain was calculated from normalized within-repertoire ranks of inferred template counts. In a later analysis, generation probabilities were computed using a VDJ recombination model fitted to out-of-frame rearrangements, and the results were checked against IGoR. In a later analysis, hypergeometric tests were used to score TCR-TCR, TCR-HLA and TCR-CMV co-occurrence, with a repertoire-size bias correction applied to TCR pairs. In a later analysis, false discovery rates were estimated by permuting HLA or CMV assignments 20 times. In a later analysis, co-occurring TCRs were grouped using DBSCAN, and TCRdist sequence similarity was added for clustering within HLA-allele-positive subsets. Repertoires with fewer than 30,000 or more than 120,000 public chains were left out of co-occurrence clustering, as were five repertoires with anomalous nucleotide sharing. Held by TCRdb, this immuneACCESS table contains in-frame sequences only and omits some clones. Under half of the omission traces to an unresolved V gene where checked; the cause of the rest is unknown. That table supplies the V and J calls and clone size; D and trimming were determined from the DNA. The sample table lists about 140,000 clones, around three quarters of them with a count of one. The ten largest account for approximately 2.1% of the sample.

Here is what the overall study found, with its caveats: A later analysis associated about 17,000 TCR beta sequences with specific HLA alleles at a false discovery rate of 0.05. The study listed 150 to 200 TCR beta chains as associated with cytomegalovirus. The presence/absence analyses assumed that sequencing depth was roughly uniform across donors, and that assumption may not be true. The only immune exposure information available for the cohort was CMV serostatus. In this cohort, only TCR beta chains were sequenced, and detectable features were limited by the absence of alpha or paired-chain data. Correlated functional status among segregating V segments might be attributable to linkage disequilibrium, but an unknown experimental factor could not be ruled out. Because the 87-base-pair reads could not distinguish some IMGT-functional V segments, including TRBV6-2 and TRBV6-3, those segments were excluded. Because counts were too low, some 17 rarely observed V segments, including chromosome 9 orphons, were excluded from the earlier analysis of a few hundred of the donors. A later analysis found that TCR association rates varied across HLA loci, with DRB1 alleles showing the most associated TCRs and HLA-C alleles the fewest. Several of the top co-occurrence clusters appeared to be linked to parvovirus B19, influenza, CMV and Epstein-Barr virus, according to a later analysis. An earlier analysis of several hundred of the donors showed that most TCR beta V segments appeared in productive rearrangements either about 87% or about 30% of the time, which broadly matched IMGT annotations. Because HLA typing was missing for some donors at each locus, association tests included only the typed subset. A later genetic analysis reported fewer N-insertions in productive TCRs among donors in an Asian-associated ancestry cluster than the roughly 700-donor mean. According to the authors, the approach could potentially be generalized to other disease states and immunological phenotypes. In a later analysis, most CMV-associated TCR beta chains were found to appear HLA-restricted, with HLA associations seemingly driven largely by CMV exposure. A later analysis found that HLA-associated TCR beta chains were more clonally expanded and had lower generation probabilities than equally common non-associated chains. A further reported finding was that TCR beta sequences accurately predicted the HLA-A and HLA-B alleles for most subjects in the first cohort. A later genetic analysis associated a missense DCLRE1C variant with V-gene and J-gene trimming of TCR beta chains, and an independent cohort replicated the association. In vitro tests confirmed that three of the cytomegalovirus-associated TCR beta chains recognize cytomegalovirus antigens. Across donors, most TCR sequences were observed very rarely, whereas some public TCRs were present in many individuals. When HLA alleles, especially DR and DQ, strongly co-occurred, attributing TCR associations to individual alleles was difficult. In both the original and validation cohorts, the classifier was reported to diagnose cytomegalovirus status with high specificity and sensitivity. A cluster of highly shared sequence variants was judged likely to be a technical artifact of the sequencing pipeline.

The CDR3 measures 14 amino acids from cysteine to phenylalanine. This entry keeps only the CDR3 DNA: 42 bases, framed from base 1. Trimming takes 0 bases from V and 3 bases from J, and the germline ends sit 9 bases apart. CDR1 SGHTS and CDR2 YDEGEE are derived from the germline V gene. The chain links TRBV5-8 with TRBJ1-2, and possibly TRBD1, on 5 matching bases. Material for sequencing was PBMCs. This receptor was identified in a man between 40 and 49 years old in good health and CMV-seronegative. The DNA sequence is as follows: TGTGCCAGCAGCTTGGCCGGGGGGGACTATGGCTACACCTTC. It translates as CASSLAGGDYGYTF.